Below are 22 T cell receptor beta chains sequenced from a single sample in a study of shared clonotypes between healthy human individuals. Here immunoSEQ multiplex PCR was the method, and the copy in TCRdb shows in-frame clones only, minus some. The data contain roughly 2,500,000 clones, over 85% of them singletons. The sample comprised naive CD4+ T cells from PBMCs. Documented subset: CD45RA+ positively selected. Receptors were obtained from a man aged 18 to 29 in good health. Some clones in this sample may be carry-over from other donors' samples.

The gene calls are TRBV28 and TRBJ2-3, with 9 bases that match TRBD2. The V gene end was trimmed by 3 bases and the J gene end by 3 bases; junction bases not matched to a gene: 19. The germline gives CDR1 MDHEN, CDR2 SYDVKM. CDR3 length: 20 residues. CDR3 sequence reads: CASSFMQSAGGPVTTDTQYF. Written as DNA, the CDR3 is TGTGCCAGCAGTTTCATGCAGTCGGCGGGAGGGCCGGTCACAACAGATACGCAGTATTTT.

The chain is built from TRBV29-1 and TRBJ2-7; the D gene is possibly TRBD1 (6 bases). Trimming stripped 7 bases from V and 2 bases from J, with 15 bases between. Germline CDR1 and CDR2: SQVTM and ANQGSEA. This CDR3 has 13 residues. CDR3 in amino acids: CSARTVTTYEQYF. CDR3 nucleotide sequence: TGCAGCGCTAGGACAGTCACTACCTACGAGCAGTACTTC.

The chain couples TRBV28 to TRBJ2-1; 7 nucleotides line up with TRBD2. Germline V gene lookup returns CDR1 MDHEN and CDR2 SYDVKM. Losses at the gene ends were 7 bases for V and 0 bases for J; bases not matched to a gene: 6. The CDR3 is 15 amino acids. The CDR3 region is CASMASGPSYNEQFF. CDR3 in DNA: TGTGCCAGCATGGCTAGCGGACCCTCCTACAATGAGCAGTTCTTC.

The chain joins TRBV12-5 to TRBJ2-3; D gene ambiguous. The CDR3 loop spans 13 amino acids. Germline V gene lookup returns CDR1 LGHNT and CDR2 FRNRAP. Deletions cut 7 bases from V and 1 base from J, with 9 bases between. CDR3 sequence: CASAIMGTDTQYF. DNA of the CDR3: TGTGCTAGTGCGATCATGGGCACAGATACGCAGTATTTT.

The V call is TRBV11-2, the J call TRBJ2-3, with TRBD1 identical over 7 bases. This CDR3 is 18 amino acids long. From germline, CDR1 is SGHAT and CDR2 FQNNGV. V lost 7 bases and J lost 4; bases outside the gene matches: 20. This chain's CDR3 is CASNTGGLRQGISDTQYF. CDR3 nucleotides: TGTGCCAGCAACACAGGCGGGCTCCGACAGGGTATCTCAGATACGCAGTATTTT.

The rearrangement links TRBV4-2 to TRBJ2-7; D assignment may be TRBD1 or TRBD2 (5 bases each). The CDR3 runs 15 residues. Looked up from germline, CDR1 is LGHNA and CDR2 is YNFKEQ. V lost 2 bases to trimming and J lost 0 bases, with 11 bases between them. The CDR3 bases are TGTGCCAGCAGCCAACTGTGGGACGCCTCCTACGAGCAGTACTTC. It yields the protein CASSQLWDASYEQYF.

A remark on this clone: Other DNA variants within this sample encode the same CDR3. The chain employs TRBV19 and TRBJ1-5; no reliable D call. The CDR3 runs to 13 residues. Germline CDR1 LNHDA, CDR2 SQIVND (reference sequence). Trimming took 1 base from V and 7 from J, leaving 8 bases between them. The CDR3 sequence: CASSIGVGQPQHF. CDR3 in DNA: TGTGCCAGTAGTATAGGGGTTGGCCAGCCCCAGCATTTT.

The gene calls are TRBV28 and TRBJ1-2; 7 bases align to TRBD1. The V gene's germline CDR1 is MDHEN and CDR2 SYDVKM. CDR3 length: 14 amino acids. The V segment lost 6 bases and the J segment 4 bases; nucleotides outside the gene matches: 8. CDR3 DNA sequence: TGTGCCAGCAGCTCTATAGGGGGCGGCTATGGCTACACCTTC. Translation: CASSSIGGGYGYTF.

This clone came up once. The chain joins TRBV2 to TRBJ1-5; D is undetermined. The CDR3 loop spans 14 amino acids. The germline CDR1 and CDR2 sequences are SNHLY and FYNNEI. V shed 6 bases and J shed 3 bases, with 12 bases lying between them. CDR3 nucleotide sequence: TGTGCCAGCAGGGCGGAGTCCAACAATCAGCCCCAGCATTTT. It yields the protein CASRAESNNQPQHF.

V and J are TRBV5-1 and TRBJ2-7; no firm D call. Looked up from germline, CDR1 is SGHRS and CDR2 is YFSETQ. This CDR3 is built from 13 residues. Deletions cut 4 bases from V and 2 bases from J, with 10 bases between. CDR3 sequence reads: CASSPSITYEQYF. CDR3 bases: TGCGCCAGCAGCCCCTCCATAACCTACGAGCAGTACTTC. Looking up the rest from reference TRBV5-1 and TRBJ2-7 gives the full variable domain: KAGVTQTPRYLIKTRGQQVTLSCSPISGHRSVSWYQQTPGQGLQFLFEYFSETQRNKGNFPGRFSGRQFSNSRSEMNVSTLELGDSALYLCASSPSITYEQYFGPGTRLTVT.

CDR3 sequence reads: CASSQILGIQETQYF. CDR3 nucleotide sequence: TGCGCCAGCAGCCAAATACTCGGGATCCAAGAGACCCAGTACTTC. The V and J genes are TRBV5-1 and TRBJ2-5, with D possibly TRBD2 on 5 matching bases. V was cut by 4 bases and J by 1 base, with 14 bases left in between. The germline CDR1 and CDR2 sequences are SGHRS and YFSETQ. There are 15 residues in the CDR3.

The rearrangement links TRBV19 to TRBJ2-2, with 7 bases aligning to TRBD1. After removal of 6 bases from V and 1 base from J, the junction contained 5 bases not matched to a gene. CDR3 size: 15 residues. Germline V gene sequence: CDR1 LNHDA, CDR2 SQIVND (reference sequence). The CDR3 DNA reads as TGTGCCAGTAGCTGGGCAGGGGGGAACACCGGGGAGCTGTTTTTT. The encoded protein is CASSWAGGNTGELFF.

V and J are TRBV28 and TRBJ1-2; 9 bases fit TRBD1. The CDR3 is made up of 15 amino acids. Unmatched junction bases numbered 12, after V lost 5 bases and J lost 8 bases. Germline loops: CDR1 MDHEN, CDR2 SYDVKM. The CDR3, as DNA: TGTGCCAGCAGTCCCGACCTGGGACAGGGAAACGGCTACACCTTC. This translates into CASSPDLGQGNGYTF.

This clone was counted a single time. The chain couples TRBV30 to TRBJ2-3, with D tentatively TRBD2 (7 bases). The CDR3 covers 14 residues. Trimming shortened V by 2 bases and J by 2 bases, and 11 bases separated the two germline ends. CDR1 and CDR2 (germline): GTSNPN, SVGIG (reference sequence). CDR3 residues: CAWSPGGLTDTQYF. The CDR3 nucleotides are TGTGCCTGGAGTCCGGGGGGCCTCACAGATACGCAGTATTTT.

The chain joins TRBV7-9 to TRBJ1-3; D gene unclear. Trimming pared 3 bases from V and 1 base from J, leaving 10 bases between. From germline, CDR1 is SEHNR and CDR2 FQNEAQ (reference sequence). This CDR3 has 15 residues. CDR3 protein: CASSFAFRSGNTIYF. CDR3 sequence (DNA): TGTGCCAGCAGCTTCGCTTTTAGGTCTGGAAACACCATATATTTT.

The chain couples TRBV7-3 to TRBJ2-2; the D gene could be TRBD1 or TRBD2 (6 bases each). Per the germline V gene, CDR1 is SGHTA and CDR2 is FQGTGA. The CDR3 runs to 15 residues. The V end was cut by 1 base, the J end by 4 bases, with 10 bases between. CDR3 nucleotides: TGTGCCAGCAGCTTAAGGGGGGCTCTCACCGGGGAGCTGTTTTTT. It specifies CASSLRGALTGELFF.

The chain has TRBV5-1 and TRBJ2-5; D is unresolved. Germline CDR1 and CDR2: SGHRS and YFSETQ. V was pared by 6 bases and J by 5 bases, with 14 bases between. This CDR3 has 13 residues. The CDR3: CASTRTVGETQYF. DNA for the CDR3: TGCGCCAGCACGAGGACCGTAGGGGAGACCCAGTACTTC.

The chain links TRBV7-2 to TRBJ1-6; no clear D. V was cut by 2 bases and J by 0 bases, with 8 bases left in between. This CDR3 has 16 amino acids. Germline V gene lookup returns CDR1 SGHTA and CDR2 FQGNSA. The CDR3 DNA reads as TGTGCCAGCAGCTTACGCGGGAGCTCCTATAATTCACCCCTCCACTTT. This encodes CASSLRGSSYNSPLHF.

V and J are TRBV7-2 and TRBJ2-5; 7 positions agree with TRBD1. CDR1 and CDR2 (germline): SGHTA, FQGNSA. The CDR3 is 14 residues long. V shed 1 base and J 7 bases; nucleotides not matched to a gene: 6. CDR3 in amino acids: CASSLDQGDGTQYF. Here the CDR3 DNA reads TGTGCCAGCAGCTTAGATCAGGGGGATGGGACCCAGTACTTC.

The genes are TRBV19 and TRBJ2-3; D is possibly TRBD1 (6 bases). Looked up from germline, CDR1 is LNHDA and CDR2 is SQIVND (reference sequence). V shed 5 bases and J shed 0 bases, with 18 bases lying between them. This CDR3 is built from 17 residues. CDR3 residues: CASSSPGQPVSTDTQYF. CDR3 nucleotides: TGTGCCAGTAGTTCCCCGGGACAACCAGTTAGCACAGATACGCAGTATTTT.

The CDR3 spells CASSLSDSGEQYF. The CDR3, as DNA: TGCGCCAGCAGCTTGAGTGACAGTGGGGAGCAGTACTTC. This chain connects TRBV5-1 to TRBJ2-7; perhaps TRBD1 as D (5 bases). The ends were cut back, 1 base at V and 7 bases at J, with 12 bases in the middle. The CDR3 has 13 amino acids. The germline gives CDR1 SGHRS, CDR2 YFSETQ.

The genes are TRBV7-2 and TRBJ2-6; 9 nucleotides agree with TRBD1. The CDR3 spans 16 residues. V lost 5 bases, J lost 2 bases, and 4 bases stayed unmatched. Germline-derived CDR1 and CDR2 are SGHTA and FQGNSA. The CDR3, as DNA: TGTGCCAGCAGCCGACAGGGGGACACTGGGGCCAACGTCCTGACTTTC. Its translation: CASSRQGDTGANVLTF.